These T cell receptor beta chains were read from a single sample in a study of shared clonotypes between healthy human individuals. Here immunoSEQ multiplex PCR was the method, and the copy in TCRdb shows in-frame clones only, minus some. The sample lists over 1.4 million clones, about 96% occurring once. Sequenced input: naive CD4+ T cells sorted from blood. The receptors were gathered from a man aged 25 to 40 in good health. CDR3s include the opening cysteine and the closing phenylalanine or tryptophan. D genes are given only for firm matches. Where a row states a size, it is once, few, many or the class of an expanded clone; other rows omit it.

TRBJ1-3	TRBV9	NA	NA	CASSVNEGPGSGNTIYF	TGTGCCAGCAGCGTAAATGAGGGACCTGGCTCTGGAAACACCATATATTTT
TRBJ1-2	TRBV15	TRBD1	NA	CATSGPGQTGAGVLMGLGYTF	TGTGCCACCAGCGGTCCGGGACAGACGGGAGCGGGTGTTTTGATGGGTCTTGGCTACACCTTC
TRBJ2-7	TRBV15	TRBD1	NA	CATSRGGGQGAYEQYF	TGTGCCACCAGCAGAGGAGGGGGACAGGGGGCGTACGAGCAGTACTTC
TRBJ1-2	TRBV6-5	NA	NA	CASREGGREDYGYTF	TGTGCCAGCAGAGAGGGGGGGCGGGAGGACTATGGCTACACCTTC
TRBJ2-3	TRBV4-1	TRBD1	NA	CASSHPGTGDVADTQYF	TGCGCCAGCAGCCACCCCGGGACAGGGGATGTTGCAGATACGCAGTATTTT
TRBJ1-4	TRBV20-1	NA	NA	CSASRDSPIF	TGCAGTGCTAGCCGGGACTCGCCTATCTTT
TRBJ2-1	TRBV5-4	NA	NA	CASSSPGPTPREQFF	TGTGCCAGCAGCTCGCCGGGCCCCACCCCTCGTGAGCAGTTCTTC
TRBJ2-1	TRBV5-1	NA	NA	CASSPGDPYDHEQFF	TGCGCCAGCAGCCCCGGGGACCCGTATGACCATGAGCAGTTCTTC
TRBJ2-7	TRBV15	TRBD2	NA	CATSRDLVSGGSYEQYF	TGTGCCACCAGCAGAGATCTTGTGAGCGGGGGATCCTACGAGCAGTACTTC
TRBJ2-7	TRBV28	TRBD2	NA	CASRDTSGPSREQYF	TGTGCCAGCAGAGATACTAGCGGGCCTTCTCGTGAGCAGTACTTC
TRBJ2-7	TRBV10-3	TRBD2	NA	CAINSAGRVSYEQYF	TGTGCCATCAATTCCGCGGGGAGGGTATCCTACGAGCAGTACTTC
TRBJ1-4	TRBV27	TRBD1	NA	CASTGGAGEKLFF	TGTGCCAGTACAGGGGGCGCTGGAGAAAAACTGTTTTTT
TRBJ1-5	TRBV19	NA	NA	CASSLIGTSGNAPQHF	TGTGCCAGTAGCCTCATCGGGACATCGGGTAACGCGCCCCAGCATTTT
TRBJ2-1	TRBV2	TRBD1	NA	CASSGPRTGEQFF	TGTGCCAGCAGTGGGCCCCGGACAGGTGAGCAGTTCTTC
TRBJ2-3	TRBV30	NA	NA	CAWSGISTDTQYF	TGTGCCTGGAGCGGGATTTCCACAGATACGCAGTATTTT
TRBJ1-3	TRBV7-9	TRBD1	NA	CATSRGGRSGNTIYF	TGTGCCACCTCGCGAGGGGGCCGCTCTGGAAACACCATATATTTT
TRBJ1-1	TRBV7-9	NA	NA	CASSVSGRDTEAFF	TGTGCCAGCAGCGTTAGTGGCAGGGACACTGAAGCTTTCTTT
TRBJ1-5	TRBV19	TRBD1	NA	CASSPPGQVRNQPQHF	TGTGCCAGTAGTCCGCCGGGACAGGTACGTAATCAGCCCCAGCATTTT
TRBJ2-1	TRBV5-1	TRBD2	NA	CASSRGRENNEQFF	TGCGCCAGCAGCCGAGGGAGGGAAAACAATGAGCAGTTCTTC
TRBJ2-1	TRBV27	NA	few	CASSSGLWQFF	TGTGCCAGCAGCTCGGGACTGTGGCAGTTCTTC
TRBJ2-3	TRBV7-9	NA	NA	CASSLMGSGTSTDTQYF	TGTGCCAGCAGCCTGATGGGTAGCGGAACTAGCACAGATACGCAGTATTTT
TRBJ2-1	TRBV27	TRBD1	NA	CASSPRTGRNEQFF	TGTGCCAGCAGTCCCCGGACAGGGCGCAATGAGCAGTTCTTC
TRBJ2-7	TRBV6-5	NA	NA	CASSFRETLPYEQYF	TGTGCCAGCAGTTTCCGGGAGACTCTGCCCTACGAGCAGTACTTC
TRBJ2-3	TRBV27	NA	NA	CASSRADTDTQYF	TGTGCCAGCAGCCGAGCGGACACAGATACGCAGTATTTT
TRBJ2-5	TRBV14	NA	NA	CASSLQRTVDQETQYF	TGTGCCAGCAGCCTGCAAAGGACAGTCGACCAAGAGACCCAGTACTTC
TRBJ2-1	TRBV7-8	NA	NA	CASSLGERYNEQFF	TGTGCCAGCAGCTTAGGAGAGCGATACAATGAGCAGTTCTTC
TRBJ2-1	TRBV27	TRBD2	NA	CASSARGLAGAYNEQFF	TGTGCCAGCAGTGCAAGGGGACTAGCGGGAGCCTACAATGAGCAGTTCTTC
TRBJ1-1	TRBV18	NA	NA	CASSSANTEAFF	TGTGCCAGCTCGTCCGCGAACACTGAAGCTTTCTTT
TRBJ1-1	TRBV6-6	NA	NA	CASSYIRSGAGTEAFF	TGTGCCAGCAGTTACATCAGGTCAGGGGCTGGGACTGAAGCTTTCTTT
TRBJ2-2	TRBV11-2	NA	NA	CASSPRDPTHLGGELFF	TGTGCCAGCAGCCCCCGGGATCCAACTCACCTAGGCGGGGAGCTGTTTTTT
TRBJ2-1	TRBV1	NA	NA	CTSSHKSAATSSYNEQFF	TGCACCAGCAGCCATAAGTCGGCGGCCACTAGCTCCTACAATGAGCAGTTCTTC